Listed here is a single T cell receptor (beta chain). Its antigen is unidentified. This entry belongs to a study of CD8 T cells in ankylosing spondylitis. TCRdb reprocessed the 5' RACE reads via MiXCR and lists one record per CDR3 protein. The sample carries 750,000 to 850,000 distinct CDR3 sequences, 12% recorded once. Findings and caveats of the study: Characteristic of ankylosing spondylitis blood, it appeared, was a TCR beta motif comprising about eight highly homologous variants. A number of the motif variants had already been described in reactive arthritis synovial fluid and blood.

Germline CDR1 and CDR2: SGHTA and FQGNSA. CDR3 size: 15 residues. V was pared by 5 bases and J by 2 bases, with 7 bases of the junction left unmatched. V usage is TRBV7-2 and J usage is TRBJ2-3; 7 nucleotides match TRBD1. The specimen was blood, either unsorted or a sorted T cell fraction (not recorded which). This receptor was identified in a male donor with ankylosing spondylitis. The chain's CDR3 is CASSPTGVFTDTQYF. CDR3 bases: TGTGCCAGCAGCCCAACAGGGGTCTTCACAGATACGCAGTATTTT.